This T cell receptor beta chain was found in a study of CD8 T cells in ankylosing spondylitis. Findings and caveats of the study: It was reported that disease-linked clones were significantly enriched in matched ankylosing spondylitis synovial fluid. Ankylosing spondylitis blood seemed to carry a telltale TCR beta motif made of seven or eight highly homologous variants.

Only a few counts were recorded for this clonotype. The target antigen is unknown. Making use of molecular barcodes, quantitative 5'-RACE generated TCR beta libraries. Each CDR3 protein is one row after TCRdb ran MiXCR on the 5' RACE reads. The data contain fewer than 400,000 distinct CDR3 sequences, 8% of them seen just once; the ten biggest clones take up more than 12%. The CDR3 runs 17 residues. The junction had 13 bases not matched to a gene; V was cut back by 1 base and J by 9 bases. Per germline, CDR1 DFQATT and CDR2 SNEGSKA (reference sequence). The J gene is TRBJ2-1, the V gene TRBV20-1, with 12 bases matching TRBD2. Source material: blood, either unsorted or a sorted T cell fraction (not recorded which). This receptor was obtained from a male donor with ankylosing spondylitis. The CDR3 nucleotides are TGCAGTGCTAGAGCTACCTCGACTAGCGGGAGAGTCGGTGAGCAGTTCTTC. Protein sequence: CSARATSTSGRVGEQFF.